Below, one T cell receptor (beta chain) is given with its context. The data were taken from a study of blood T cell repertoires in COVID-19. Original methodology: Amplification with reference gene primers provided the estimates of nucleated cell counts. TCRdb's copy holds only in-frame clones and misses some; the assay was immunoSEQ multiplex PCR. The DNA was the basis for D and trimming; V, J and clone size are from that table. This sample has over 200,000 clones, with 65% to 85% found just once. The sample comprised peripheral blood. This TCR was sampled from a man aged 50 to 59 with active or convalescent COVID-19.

The CDR3 region has the DNA TGCAGCGTTAGAAGACAGCTCATGAACACTGAAGCTTTCTTT. The encoded protein is CSVRRQLMNTEAFF. V usage is TRBV29-1 and J usage is TRBJ1-1; D is perhaps TRBD1 (5 bases). The CDR3 sequence is 14 residues long. Germline values: CDR1 SQVTM, CDR2 ANQGSEA. Trimming removed 5 bases from V and 0 bases from J, with 13 bases in between.